These 11 T cell receptor beta chains came from one sample sequenced in a study of cytomegalovirus exposure and HLA in healthy donors. 13 Jbeta primers and 60 Vbeta primers were used for the PCR. Generated by immunoSEQ multiplex PCR, the TCRdb table keeps only in-frame clones and is missing some. The sample holds a few hundred thousand clones, under 85% seen once. The sequenced sample was PBMCs. The receptors here all came from a woman aged 50 to 65 in good health and CMV-seropositive.

This chain uses TRBV12-2 with TRBJ1-2; the table's D gene call, TRBD1, was not cross checked with the DNA. TRBV12-2 is a pseudogene. The CDR3 contains 13 residues. In DNA, the CDR3 is TGTGCAAGTCGCCGCGACAGGGACTATGGCTACACCTTC. Its translation is CASRRDRDYGYTF.

The gene calls are TRBV11-2 and TRBJ2-5, with TRBD2 as a possible D gene (6 bases). CDR3 length equals 14 residues. Trimming left V 0 bases short and J 3 bases short, with 8 bases between. Germline assignment: CDR1 SGHAT and CDR2 FQNNGV. This CDR3 reads CASSLDRGEETQYF. The CDR3 DNA reads as TGTGCCAGCAGCTTAGATCGCGGGGAAGAGACCCAGTACTTC.

This chain links TRBV4-1 with TRBJ2-5; weak D call: TRBD2 (5 bases). The assigned J gene may be wrong: the sequence end matches TRBJ2-7 better. The CDR3 sequence is 13 residues long. Per the germline V gene, CDR1 is MGHRA and CDR2 is YSYEKL. The CDR3 region is CASSRAGGYEQYF. CDR3 in DNA: TGCGCCAGCAGCCGGGCCGGAGGATACGAGCAGTACTTC.

The chain has TRBV5-1 and TRBJ2-2; D gene unclear. CDR3 length: 13 amino acids. V was trimmed by 6 bases and J by 4 bases, leaving 10 bases between them. Germline V lookup: CDR1 SGHRS, CDR2 YFSETQ. In nucleotides, the CDR3 is TGCGCCAGCACCCTCGTGGCCACCGGGGAGCTGTTTTTT. Residues: CASTLVATGELFF.

This chain connects TRBV19 to TRBJ2-3; D possibly corresponds to TRBD2 (5 bases). V was clipped by 3 bases and J by 5 bases, with 9 bases between them. The CDR3 consists of 13 residues. Germline CDR1 LNHDA, CDR2 SQIVND (reference sequence). The CDR3 protein is CASSILEGDTQYF. As DNA, the CDR3 is TGTGCCAGTAGTATCTTAGAGGGAGATACGCAGTATTTT.

This chain joins TRBV27 and TRBJ2-7; 7 nucleotides agree with TRBD1. J lost 5 bases, V lost 3 bases, and 25 bases had no gene match. The length of the CDR3 is 20 residues. Germline CDR1 reads MNHEY; CDR2 reads SMNVEV (reference sequence). DNA of the CDR3: TGTGCCAGCAGTTTTGATTCGCCCCTCCGCGGTCCAGGGGGTTTCCACGAGCAGTACTTC. Translation: CASSFDSPLRGPGGFHEQYF.

For the CDR3, the DNA is TGTGCCAGCAGTTACTCGAGGGCTGGACGGCACACTGAAGCTTTCTTT. This gives the protein CASSYSRAGRHTEAFF. This chain joins TRBV6-5 and TRBJ1-1; D gene ambiguous. Germline CDR1 MNHEY, CDR2 SVGAGI. V lost 0 bases, J lost 3 bases, and 14 bases lay in between. The CDR3 has 16 residues.

This clone was found once. The gene calls are TRBV30 and TRBJ2-7, with TRBD2 matching 11 bases. In germline, CDR1 is GTSNPN, CDR2 SVGIG (reference sequence). The CDR3 has 15 residues. Trimming at V came to 3 bases and at J to 3 bases, leaving 7 bases not matched to a gene. The DNA for the CDR3 is TGTGCCTGGAGGCCCCTAGCGGGGGGAGTCTACGAGCAGTACTTC. Translation gives CAWRPLAGGVYEQYF.

The chain couples TRBV5-1 to TRBJ2-7, with a weak D call TRBD2 (5 bases). The V gene lost 0 bases and the J gene lost 0 bases, with 7 bases spanning the gap. Germline CDR1 and CDR2: SGHRS and YFSETQ. CDR3 length: 14 amino acids. The CDR3 loop reads CASSLAGFSYEQYF. The CDR3 DNA follows: TGCGCCAGCAGCTTGGCGGGATTCTCCTACGAGCAGTACTTC.

The chain has TRBV5-1 and TRBJ2-3; TRBD1 aligns across 9 bases. This CDR3 is built from 15 residues. Germline V gene sequence: CDR1 SGHRS, CDR2 YFSETQ. J lost 3 bases, V lost 2 bases, and 4 bases had no gene match. The CDR3 protein is CASSLTDRGTDTQYF. The CDR3 DNA reads TGCGCCAGCAGCTTAACGGACAGGGGAACAGATACGCAGTATTTT.

As DNA, the CDR3 is TGTGCCAGCAGCCTGACTTTGAACACTGAAGCTTTCTTT. Protein product: CASSLTLNTEAFF. The rearrangement links TRBV2 to TRBJ1-1; D not certain. Germline lookup yields CDR1 SNHLY and CDR2 FYNNEI. Trimming removed 6 bases from V and 0 bases from J, with 8 bases in between. The CDR3 spans 13 residues.